The entry below describes one T cell receptor (beta chain). What this receptor recognizes is not known. Within one base of it there is no much larger clone, and no base qualities were kept. This entry belongs to a study of OX40 agonist ivuxolimab in advanced cancers. The study in broad terms: Ivuxolimab, which targeted the costimulatory receptor OX40 (CD134), was an agonistic, fully human IgG2 monoclonal antibody. Prior anti-PD-1, anti-PD-L1 or anti-CTLA-4 therapy was permitted, and checkpoint inhibitors had been received by about two fifths of dose-escalation patients. Of the approximately 50 dose-escalation patients, hepatocellular carcinoma was present in 19, melanoma in roughly 15, renal cell carcinoma in 9 and head and neck cancer in 9. Intravenous ivuxolimab was administered to patients every 2 weeks at six dose levels: 0.01, 0.1, 0.3, 1.5, 3 and 10 mg/kg. The paper describes the monotherapy dose-escalation part (N of about 50 patients) of the phase I trial of ivuxolimab. Peripheral TCRbeta sequencing was intended to test whether TCR sequence diversity was altered and clonal T-cell expansion was caused by ivuxolimab. Partial responses occurred in three dose-escalation patients, of whom one had hepatocellular carcinoma and two had cutaneous melanoma. The dose-escalation cohort was around 83% male with a mean age of around 64 years, ranging from about 20 to 85.

Patients with autoimmune disease history or receiving systemic immunosuppression were excluded from the trial. Peripheral blood for TCR sequencing was collected from all dose cohorts at baseline, on cycle 4 day 1, and on cycle 7 day 1. Samples came from an open-label, multicenter, first-in-human phase I dose-escalation trial of ivuxolimab. Adults with locally advanced or metastatic melanoma, renal cell carcinoma, hepatocellular carcinoma or head and neck squamous cell carcinoma were enrolled in the trial. CD4+ and CD8+ T cells were sorted separately from peripheral blood before TCR sequencing. Genomic DNA was extracted from sorted cells for sequencing of the TCRbeta CDR3 region. The immunoSEQ Assay was used for sequencing of TCRbeta CDR3 regions. TCRdb took this table from immuneACCESS and kept in-frame rearrangements with V and J called. Such tables lack part of the clones; where checked against another copy, unresolved V genes explain under half of the gap, and the rest is unexplained. Here the sample has tens of thousands of clones; about 87% occur a single time. The ten largest clones take up 6.9% of the sample.

At the junction V is shortened by 5 bases and J by 7 bases; bases outside the gene matches: 9. Inclusive of the bounding cysteine and phenylalanine, the CDR3 is 16 residues long. The read is trimmed to its CDR3 DNA, 48 bases read in frame from base 1. The germline V gene yields SGHTA for CDR1 and FQGNSA for CDR2. Summary of the overall study and its limitations: Low levels of normalized T-cell clonal expansion were also seen in some nonresponding patients. In the 0.1-3.0 mg/kg groups, partial responders had among the lowest normalized peripheral clonal expansion, particularly in CD8+ T cells. Clonal expansion of both CD4+ and CD8+ blood T cells was observed from baseline to week 6 at doses 0.1 to 3.0 mg/kg. After ivuxolimab, expanded clones were on average more numerous among CD8+ T cells than among CD4+ T cells. Antigen specificity was not determined for the clonally expanded peripheral T cells.

This receptor was identified in an adult with an advanced solid tumor such as melanoma, head and neck, liver or kidney cancer. Recombination joined TRBV7-2 with TRBJ2-5; 14 nucleotides in the junction match TRBD2. Source: CD4+ or CD8+ T cells sorted from blood, taken in a trial of the OX40 agonist ivuxolimab. The CDR3 amino acid sequence is: CASSTGTSGSAVTQYF. The base sequence is TGTGCCAGCAGCACCGGGACTAGCGGGAGCGCAGTGACCCAGTACTTC.